This is a list of T cell receptor beta chains from one sample in a study of T cell responses to AZD1222 COVID-19 vaccine. Here immunoSEQ multiplex PCR was the method, and the copy in TCRdb shows in-frame clones only, minus some. The sample has about 69,000 clones; 80% are singletons. Material: peripheral blood, obtained 28 days after the second AZD1222 dose. These receptors all stem from an adult who received the AZD1222 COVID-19 vaccine. Both conserved end residues are part of each CDR3. A D gene is named only where the DNA matches it firmly. Clone size appears in some rows only: once, few, many, or a class for an expanded clone.

length | J | V | size | D | DNA | CDR3
15 | TRBJ2-5 | TRBV4-1 | NA | NA | TGCGCCAGCAGCCATCGCCATCTCAACGGGGAGACCCAGTACTTC | CASSHRHLNGETQYF
13 | TRBJ1-2 | TRBV30 | NA | NA | TGTGCCTGGATCCCGGCCGGCTTCTATGGCTACACCTTC | CAWIPAGFYGYTF
13 | TRBJ1-4 | TRBV4-3 | NA | NA | TGCGCCAGCAGCCAAGATCGTACCGACAGACTGTTTTTT | CASSQDRTDRLFF
14 | TRBJ2-7 | TRBV27 | NA | TRBD1 | TGTGCCAGCAGTCACAGGGGAAATACCTACGAGCAGTACTTC | CASSHRGNTYEQYF
15 | TRBJ1-6 | TRBV5-1 | few | TRBD1 | TGCGCCAGCAGCCCGCCGGGACAGGAGAATTCACCCCTCCACTTT | CASSPPGQENSPLHF
16 | TRBJ1-1 | TRBV28 | NA | NA | TGTGCCAGCAGTCAGCTTACCCCCGGGGGGAACACTGAAGCTTTCTTT | CASSQLTPGGNTEAFF
18 | TRBJ2-1 | TRBV7-9 | few | NA | TGTGCCAGCAGCCTCCGCGGTGTTGGGAAGCGTGTCCTCATGGCGCAGTTCTTC | CASSLRGVGKRVLMAQFF
14 | TRBJ2-7 | TRBV6-4 | NA | NA | TGTGCCAGCAGTGCCTCCACCCGCTCCTACGAGCAGTACTTC | CASSASTRSYEQYF
14 | TRBJ1-2 | TRBV7-2 | NA | NA | TGTGCCAGCAGCTTAGTCGCCAGGGGCTATGGCTACACCTTC | CASSLVARGYGYTF
14 | TRBJ1-2 | TRBV27 | once | TRBD1 | TGTGCCAGCAGGGAGACCGGGACAGCTTATGGCTACACCTTC | CASRETGTAYGYTF
14 | TRBJ1-1 | TRBV28 | NA | TRBD1 | TGTGCCAGCAGTACGGGACAGGCAAACACTGAAGCTTTCTTT | CASSTGQANTEAFF
13 | TRBJ2-2 | TRBV28 | NA | NA | TGTGCCAGCAGTCCGAGGACTACCGGGGAGCTGTTTTTT | CASSPRTTGELFF
16 | TRBJ1-1 | TRBV5-1 | NA | NA | TGCGCCAGCAGCTTGGACGGACGGACGACGAACACTGAAGCTTTCTTT | CASSLDGRTTNTEAFF
15 | TRBJ1-4 | TRBV9 | NA | NA | TGTGCCAGCAGCACTGGACCGGGGGTTAATGAAAAACTGTTTTTT | CASSTGPGVNEKLFF
16 | TRBJ1-4 | TRBV6-5 | NA | NA | TGTGCCAGCAGTTACAGCCAAAGCAGGGTCCCAACGAAACTGTTTTTT | CASSYSQSRVPTKLFF
13 | TRBJ1-2 | TRBV4-3 | NA | NA | TGCGCCAGCAGCCAAGACAGGCCGGGGGGCTACACCTTC | CASSQDRPGGYTF
15 | TRBJ2-3 | TRBV11-3 | NA | TRBD2 | TGTGCCAGCAGCTTAGGCGGGGGGACCACAGATACGCAGTATTTT | CASSLGGGTTDTQYF
15 | TRBJ2-1 | TRBV7-3 | once | NA | TGTGCCAGCAGCAGAGATGTGGGGGTGTACAATGAGCAGTTCTTC | CASSRDVGVYNEQFF
12 | TRBJ2-7 | TRBV12-3/TRBV12-4 | NA | NA | TGTGCCAGCAGTTTTAGTAGGGGATCGCAGTACTTC | CASSFSRGSQYF
17 | TRBJ1-3 | TRBV3-1/TRBV3-2 | NA | NA | TGTGCCAGCAGCCAAGATACAGCCCAGAGCTCTGGAAACACCATATATTTT | CASSQDTAQSSGNTIYF